This record looks at one T cell receptor beta chain sequence and its context. This beta chain is a stray sequence in a library constructed for alpha chains; its clone size is not meaningful. Semi-nested PCR with Nested Universal Primer A followed constant-region reverse priming of full-length variable regions. TCRdb independently ran MiXCR on the 5' RACE reads; one entry per CDR3 protein. Recorded for this sample: 75 to 100 distinct CDR3 sequences. V was pared by 4 bases and J by 4 bases, with 19 bases between. The CDR3 is 16 residues long. The clonotype comes from a female donor with breast cancer. The sequencing sample was made of memory CD4+ T cells sorted from a lymph node. Subset given: memory CD4+ T cells, CD4+CD45RO+CD25-. V is TRBV12-3 or TRBV12-4 and J is TRBJ1-2, with a possible D match to TRBD1 (6 bases). The CDR3 DNA follows: TGTGCCAGCAGTTCCTCCGGGACACAAGGCGCCTATGGCTACACCTTC. Encoded protein: CASSSSGTQGAYGYTF.